This T cell receptor beta chain was profiled in a study of shared clonotypes between healthy human individuals. Study conclusions and caveats: A small donor pool kept down the genetic and exposure-history diversity that was represented. Several donors shared approximately 5% of their naive CD4 clonotypes. Clonotypes shared by all four donors outscored non-shared clonotypes in generation probability.

Those who donated were healthy HIV-negative adults, with no recent acute infections or vaccinations reported. For this clone: No antigen is known for it.

The CDR3 has 15 residues. Germline CDR1 SGDLS, CDR2 YYNGEE. Trimming took 2 bases from V and 7 from J; bases not matched to a gene: 10. Repertoires were generated with immunoSEQ multiplex PCR, while TCRdb's copy carries only in-frame clones and drops some. The table lists 2.5 million or so clones, approximately 90% of them singletons, with about 0.13% in the top ten. The rearrangement links TRBV9 to TRBJ1-2; 8 bases match TRBD1. Sample: naive CD4+ T cells sorted from blood. Described subset: CD45RA+ positively selected. The origin of this receptor is a man aged 18 to 35 in good health. CDR3 in amino acids: CASSVTYQGAGGYTF. CDR3 DNA sequence: TGTGCCAGCAGCGTTACTTACCAGGGGGCGGGTGGCTACACCTTC.